This TCR beta chain was recorded in a study of shared clonotypes between healthy human individuals. Study-level background: Aged 18 to 49, the donors were a couple of women and a few men. Study findings and constraints: The naive CD4 repertoires of a handful of donors were compared, and approximately 4.7% of clonotypes were shared.

Each replicate PCR on the sorted subsets used approximately 200 ng DNA (approximately 27,000 T cell genomes). Methods used by the authors: Quality scores were absent from the junction-only immunoSEQ sequences, so filtering differed. This table comes from immunoSEQ multiplex PCR, and its TCRdb copy is limited to in-frame clones, with some not included. That table supplies the V and J calls and clone size; D and trimming were determined from the DNA. The sample has around 2.1 million clones; under 95% are singletons. Naive CD8 cells lacked CD45RO, underwent positive selection for CCR7 and left out terminally differentiated effector memory CD45RA+ cells. Of note for this clone: Its antigen is not known.

The CDR3 is made up of 17 amino acids. Trimming removed 0 bases from V and 2 bases from J; junction bases left unmatched: 9. CDR1 and CDR2 from the germline V gene are MNHEY and SMNVEV (reference sequence). The V gene is TRBV27, the J gene TRBJ2-7; TRBD2 aligns across 8 bases. The sequence came from a man aged 18 to 30 in good health. Some clones in this sample may be carry-over from other donors' samples. Input material: naive CD8+ T cells from PBMCs. The CDR3 region has the DNA TGTGCCAGCAGTTTATCCTCTCCGGGACTAGGGCCCTACGAGCAGTACTTC. It yields the protein CASSLSSPGLGPYEQYF.